This TCR beta chain was sequenced in a study of blood T cell repertoires in COVID-19. Turning to the study itself: From T cells, B-cell-depleted T cells, or PBMCs came the material, which was cDNA or gDNA.

Original processing methods: From reference gene primer amplification, estimates of nucleated cell counts were derived. Method: immunoSEQ multiplex PCR; TCRdb's copy keeps in-frame clones and lacks some. The V and J calls and clone size were taken over from that table, and D and trimming were inferred from the DNA. The data hold about 130,000 clones, with about 86% observed a single time. Cohort placement rested on clinical history that participants reported themselves. Two negative PCRs, clearance, or symptom resolution characterized the recovered Cohort 3 donors. The germline V gene encodes CDR1 SEHNR and CDR2 FQNEAQ (reference sequence). This CDR3 is 15 amino acids long. The V end lost 7 bases, the J end lost 3 bases, and 16 bases lay between the germline ends.

This TCR derives from a woman in her fifties or sixties who had recovered from COVID-19. The V and J genes are TRBV7-9 and TRBJ2-1; D uncertain. Specimen: PBMCs or T cells enriched from blood (not recorded which). CDR3 residues: CASNPPSTSYNEQFF. The CDR3 nucleotides are TGTGCCAGCAACCCGCCCTCAACAAGCTACAATGAGCAGTTCTTC.